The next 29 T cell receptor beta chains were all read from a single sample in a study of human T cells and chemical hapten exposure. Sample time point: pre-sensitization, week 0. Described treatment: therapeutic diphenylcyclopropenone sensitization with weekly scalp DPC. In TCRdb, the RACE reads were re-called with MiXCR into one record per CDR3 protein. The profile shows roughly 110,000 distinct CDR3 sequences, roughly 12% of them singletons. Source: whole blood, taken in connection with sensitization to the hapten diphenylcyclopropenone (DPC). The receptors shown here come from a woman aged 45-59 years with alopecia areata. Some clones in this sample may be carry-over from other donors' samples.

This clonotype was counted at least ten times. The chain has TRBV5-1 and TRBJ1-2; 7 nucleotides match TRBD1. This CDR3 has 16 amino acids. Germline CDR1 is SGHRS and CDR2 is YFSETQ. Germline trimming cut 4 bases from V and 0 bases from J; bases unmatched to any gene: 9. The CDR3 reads CASSPGETGANYGYTF. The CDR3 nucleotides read TGCGCCAGCAGCCCCGGAGAAACAGGGGCTAACTATGGCTACACCTTC.

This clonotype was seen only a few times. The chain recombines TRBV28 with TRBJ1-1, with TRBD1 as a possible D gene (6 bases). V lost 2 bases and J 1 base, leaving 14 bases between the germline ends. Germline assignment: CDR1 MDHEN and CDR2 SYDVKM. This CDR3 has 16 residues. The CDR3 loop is CASSLRQGLANTEAFF. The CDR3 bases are TGTGCCAGCAGTTTACGCCAGGGGCTGGCGAACACTGAAGCTTTCTTT.

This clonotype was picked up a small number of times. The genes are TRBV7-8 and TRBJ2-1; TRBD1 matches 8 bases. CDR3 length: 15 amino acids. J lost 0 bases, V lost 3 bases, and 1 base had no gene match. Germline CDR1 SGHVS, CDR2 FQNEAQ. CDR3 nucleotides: TGTGCCAGCAGCTTCACAGGGGGCTCCTACAATGAGCAGTTCTTC. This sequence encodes CASSFTGGSYNEQFF.

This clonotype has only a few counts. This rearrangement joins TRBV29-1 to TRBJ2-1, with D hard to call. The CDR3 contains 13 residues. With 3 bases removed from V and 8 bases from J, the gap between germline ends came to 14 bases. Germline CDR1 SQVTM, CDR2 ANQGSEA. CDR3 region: CSVESRQGHEQFF. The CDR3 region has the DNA TGCAGCGTTGAGTCTCGCCAAGGCCATGAGCAGTTCTTC.

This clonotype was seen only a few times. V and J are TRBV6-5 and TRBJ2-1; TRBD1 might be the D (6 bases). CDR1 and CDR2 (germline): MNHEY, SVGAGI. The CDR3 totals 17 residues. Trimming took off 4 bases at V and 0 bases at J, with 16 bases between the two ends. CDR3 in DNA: TGTGCCAGCAGTTTGACCCCCGGGACAATCTCCTACAATGAGCAGTTCTTC. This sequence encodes CASSLTPGTISYNEQFF.

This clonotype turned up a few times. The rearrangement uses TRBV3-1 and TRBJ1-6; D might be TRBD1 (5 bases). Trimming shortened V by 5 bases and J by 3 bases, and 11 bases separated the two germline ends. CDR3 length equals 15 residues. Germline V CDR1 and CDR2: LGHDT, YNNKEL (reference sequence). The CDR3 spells CASSYGTDYNSPLHF. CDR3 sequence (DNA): TGTGCCAGCAGCTACGGGACGGACTATAATTCACCCCTCCACTTT.

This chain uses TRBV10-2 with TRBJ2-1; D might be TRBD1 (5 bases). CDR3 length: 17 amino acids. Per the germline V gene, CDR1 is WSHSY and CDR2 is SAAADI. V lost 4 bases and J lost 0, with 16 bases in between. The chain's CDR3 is CASSGSKRTHSYNEQFF. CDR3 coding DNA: TGCGCCAGCAGTGGATCTAAAAGGACACACTCCTACAATGAGCAGTTCTTC.

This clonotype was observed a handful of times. The CDR3 nucleotides are TGTGCCAGCAGCCCCGCGGGCCTTTTAGTTGGCTATGGCTACACCTTC. It specifies CASSPAGLLVGYGYTF. The chain joins TRBV3-1 to TRBJ1-2, with D hard to call. Germline V gives CDR1 LGHDT, CDR2 YNNKEL (reference sequence). V lost 4 bases, J lost 4 bases, and 19 bases lay in between. The CDR3 has 16 residues.

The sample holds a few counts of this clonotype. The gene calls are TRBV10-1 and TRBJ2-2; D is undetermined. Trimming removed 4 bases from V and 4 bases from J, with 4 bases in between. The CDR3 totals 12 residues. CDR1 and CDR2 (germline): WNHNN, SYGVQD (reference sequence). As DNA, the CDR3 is TGCGCCAGCAGTGGACGCACCGGGGAGCTGTTTTTT. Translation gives CASSGRTGELFF.

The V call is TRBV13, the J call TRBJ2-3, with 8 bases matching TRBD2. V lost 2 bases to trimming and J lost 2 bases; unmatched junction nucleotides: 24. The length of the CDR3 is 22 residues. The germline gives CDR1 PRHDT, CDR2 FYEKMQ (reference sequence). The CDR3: CASSLYLRRAGGLTLATDTQYF. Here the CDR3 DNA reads TGTGCCAGCAGCTTATATCTGCGGCGGGCGGGGGGCCTGACCTTAGCCACAGATACGCAGTATTTT.

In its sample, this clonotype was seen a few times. DNA of the CDR3: TGCAGTGCTAAGACAGACTCTGGAAACACCATATATTTT. Translated: CSAKTDSGNTIYF. The chain couples TRBV20-1 to TRBJ1-3, with D possibly matching TRBD1 (5 bases). The germline V gene has CDR1 DFQATT and CDR2 SNEGSKA (reference sequence). Trimming shortened V by 4 bases and J by 0 bases, and 7 bases separated the two germline ends. The CDR3 length is 13 residues.

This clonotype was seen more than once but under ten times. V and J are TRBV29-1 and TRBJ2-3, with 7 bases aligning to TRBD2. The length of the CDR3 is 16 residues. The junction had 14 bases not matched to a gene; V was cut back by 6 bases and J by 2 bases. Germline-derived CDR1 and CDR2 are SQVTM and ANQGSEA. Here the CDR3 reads CSVLQRTRRDTDTQYF. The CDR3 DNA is TGCAGCGTCCTACAACGGACTAGGCGGGACACAGATACGCAGTATTTT.

CDR3 protein: CSAMDRVAYEQYF. The CDR3 coding sequence is TGCAGTGCTATGGACAGGGTCGCCTACGAGCAGTACTTC. V gene TRBV20-1 combines with J gene TRBJ2-7; the match to TRBD1 covers 8 bases. Germline trimming cut 4 bases from V and 2 bases from J; bases unmatched to any gene: 4. CDR1 DFQATT and CDR2 SNEGSKA come from the germline V gene (reference sequence). The CDR3 runs to 13 residues.

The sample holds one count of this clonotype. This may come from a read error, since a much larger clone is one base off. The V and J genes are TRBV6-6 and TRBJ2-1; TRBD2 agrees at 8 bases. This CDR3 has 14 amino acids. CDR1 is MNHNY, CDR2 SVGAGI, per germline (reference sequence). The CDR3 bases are TGTACCAGCAGTTACAGCGGGGGAAACAATGAGCAGTTCTTC. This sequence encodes CTSSYSGGNNEQFF.

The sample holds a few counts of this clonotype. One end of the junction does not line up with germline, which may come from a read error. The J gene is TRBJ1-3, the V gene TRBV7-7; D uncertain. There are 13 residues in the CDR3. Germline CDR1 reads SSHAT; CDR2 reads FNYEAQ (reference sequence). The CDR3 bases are TGTGCTAGCAGCTTGGCCTCTGGAAACACCATATATTTT. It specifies CASSLASGNTIYF.

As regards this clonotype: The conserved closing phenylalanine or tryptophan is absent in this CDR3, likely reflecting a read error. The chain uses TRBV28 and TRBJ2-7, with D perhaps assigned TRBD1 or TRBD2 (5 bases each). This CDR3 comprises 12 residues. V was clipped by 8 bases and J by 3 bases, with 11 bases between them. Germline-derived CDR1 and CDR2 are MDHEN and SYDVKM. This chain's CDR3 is CASRDGHYEQYS. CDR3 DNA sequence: TGTGCCAGCCGGGACGGTCACTACGAGCAGTACTCC.

In DNA form, the CDR3 reads TGTGCCAGCAGTTCGCCTTTTCAGGGGGCTAGCGTGAACACTGAAGCTTTCTTT. It specifies CASSSPFQGASVNTEAFF. This chain joins TRBV6-2 or TRBV6-3 and TRBJ1-1, with 8 nucleotides matching TRBD1. Germline V gives CDR1 MNHEY, CDR2 SVGEGT. The CDR3 has 18 residues. V was clipped by 4 bases and J by 0 bases; unmatched bases: 13.

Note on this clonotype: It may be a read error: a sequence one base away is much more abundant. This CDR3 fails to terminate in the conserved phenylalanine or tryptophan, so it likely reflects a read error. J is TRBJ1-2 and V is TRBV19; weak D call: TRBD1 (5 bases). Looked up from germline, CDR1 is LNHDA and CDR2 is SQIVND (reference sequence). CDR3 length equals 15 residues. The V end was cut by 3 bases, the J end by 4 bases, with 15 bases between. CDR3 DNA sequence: TGTGCCAGTAGTATCGGCGGGGCGGACGCCTATGGCTACACCTTA. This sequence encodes CASSIGGADAYGYTL.

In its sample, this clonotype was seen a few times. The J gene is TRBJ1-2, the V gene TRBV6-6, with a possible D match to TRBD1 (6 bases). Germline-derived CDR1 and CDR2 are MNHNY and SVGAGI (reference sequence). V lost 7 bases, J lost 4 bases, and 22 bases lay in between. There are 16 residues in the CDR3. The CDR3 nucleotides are TGTGCCAGCACCCTAACGGGGGGGGCGCGGAGCTATGGCTACACCTTC. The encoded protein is CASTLTGGARSYGYTF.

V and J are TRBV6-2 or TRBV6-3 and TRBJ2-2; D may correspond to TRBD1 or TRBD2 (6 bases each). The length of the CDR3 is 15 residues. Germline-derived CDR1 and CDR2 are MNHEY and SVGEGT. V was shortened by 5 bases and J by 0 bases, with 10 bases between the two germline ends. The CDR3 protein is CASSRGLANTGELFF. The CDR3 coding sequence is TGTGCCAGCAGTCGGGGGCTCGCGAACACCGGGGAGCTGTTTTTT.

The CDR3 sequence is CSVVLYSSYNEQFF. DNA of the CDR3: TGCAGCGTTGTATTATACAGCTCCTACAATGAGCAGTTCTTC. The J gene is TRBJ2-1, the V gene TRBV29-1; D remains unclear. Deletions cut 4 bases from V and 0 bases from J, with 10 bases between. The CDR3 has 14 residues. From germline, CDR1 is SQVTM and CDR2 ANQGSEA.

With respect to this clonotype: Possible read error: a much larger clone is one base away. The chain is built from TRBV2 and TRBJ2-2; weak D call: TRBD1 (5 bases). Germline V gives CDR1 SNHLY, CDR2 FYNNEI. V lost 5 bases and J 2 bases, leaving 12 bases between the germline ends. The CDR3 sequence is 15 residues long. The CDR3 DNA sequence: TGTGCCAGCAGTTCTGGCAGGGTCAACACCGGGGAGCTGTTTTTT. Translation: CASSSGRVNTGELFF.

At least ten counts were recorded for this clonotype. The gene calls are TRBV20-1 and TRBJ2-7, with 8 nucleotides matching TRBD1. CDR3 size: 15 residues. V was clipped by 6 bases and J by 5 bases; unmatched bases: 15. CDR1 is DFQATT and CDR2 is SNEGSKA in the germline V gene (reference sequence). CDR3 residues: CSAPGTGGFSHEQYF. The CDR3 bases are TGCAGTGCGCCCGGGACAGGAGGGTTTAGTCACGAGCAGTACTTC.

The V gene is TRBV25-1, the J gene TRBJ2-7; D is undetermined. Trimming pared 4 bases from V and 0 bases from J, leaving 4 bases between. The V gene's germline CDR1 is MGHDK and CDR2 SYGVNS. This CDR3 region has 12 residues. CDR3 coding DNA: TGTGCCAGCAGTGCGTCCTCCTACGAGCAGTACTTC. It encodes CASSASSYEQYF.

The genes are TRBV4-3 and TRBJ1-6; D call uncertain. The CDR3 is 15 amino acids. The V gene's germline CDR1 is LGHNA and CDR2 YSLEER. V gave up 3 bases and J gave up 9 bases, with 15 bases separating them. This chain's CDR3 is CASSHQHGSRSPLHF. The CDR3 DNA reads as TGCGCCAGCAGCCACCAGCACGGTTCTCGTTCACCCCTCCACTTT.

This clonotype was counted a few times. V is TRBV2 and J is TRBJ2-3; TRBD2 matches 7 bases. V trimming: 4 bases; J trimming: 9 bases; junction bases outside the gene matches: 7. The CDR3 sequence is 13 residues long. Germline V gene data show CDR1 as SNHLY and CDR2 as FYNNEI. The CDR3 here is CASSGVLAETQYF. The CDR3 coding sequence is TGTGCCAGCAGTGGGGTTCTAGCGGAGACGCAGTATTTT.

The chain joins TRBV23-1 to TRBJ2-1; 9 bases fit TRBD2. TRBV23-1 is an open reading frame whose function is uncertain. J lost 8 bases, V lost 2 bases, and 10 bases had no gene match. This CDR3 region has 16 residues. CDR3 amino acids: CASSQKRREGLDEQFF. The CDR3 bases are TGCGCCAGCAGTCAAAAAAGGCGGGAGGGCCTCGATGAGCAGTTCTTC.

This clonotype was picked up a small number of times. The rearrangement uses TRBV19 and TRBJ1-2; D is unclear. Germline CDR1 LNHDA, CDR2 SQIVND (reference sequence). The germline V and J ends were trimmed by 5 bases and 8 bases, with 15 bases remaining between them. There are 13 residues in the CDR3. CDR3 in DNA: TGTGCCAGTAGTGCCCGGGAGCCCCAGGGCTACACCTTC. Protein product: CASSAREPQGYTF.

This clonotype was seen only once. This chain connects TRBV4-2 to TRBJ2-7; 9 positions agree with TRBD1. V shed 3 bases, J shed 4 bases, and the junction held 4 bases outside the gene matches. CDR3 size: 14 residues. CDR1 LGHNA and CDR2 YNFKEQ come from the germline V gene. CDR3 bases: TGTGCCAGCAGCCAGGACAGGGGACAGTACGAGCAGTACTTC. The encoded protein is CASSQDRGQYEQYF.